This T cell receptor beta chain was profiled in a study of cytomegalovirus exposure and HLA in healthy donors. Study at large: Of several hundred genotyped donors, about 81% clustered with self-reported Caucasian donors.

In regard to this clone: Its antigen is currently unknown.

Study observations and caveats: Among the CMV-associated chains, three were confirmed in vitro as specific for CMV antigens. Prior analysis indicated that the majority of TCR beta V segments exhibited productivity approximately 90% or approximately 30% of the time. In a later analysis, TCR beta V- and J-gene trimming showed a link to a missense DCLRE1C variant.

PCR employed 60 Vbeta and 13 Jbeta primers. Assay used: immunoSEQ multiplex PCR; TCRdb lists only in-frame clones, some missing. The table shows 90,000 to 100,000 clones, with roughly 80% occurring only once. Germline-derived CDR1 and CDR2 are SGHTA and FQGNSA. The ends lost 5 bases at V and 2 bases at J; junction bases unmatched: 6. This CDR3 spans 15 amino acids. The chain couples TRBV7-2 to TRBJ2-7; 10 nucleotides agree with TRBD2. This clonotype was sampled from a woman aged 55-70 years in good health and CMV-seronegative. Sample: PBMCs. CDR3 bases: TGTGCCAGCAGCCCGCGGACTAGCGGTACCTACGAGCAGTACTTC. Protein sequence: CASSPRTSGTYEQYF. The full variable domain, rest sourced from reference TRBV7-2 and TRBJ2-7, is GAGVSQSPSNKVTEKGKDVELRCDPISGHTALYWYRQSLGQGLEFLIYFQGNSAPDKSGLPSDRFSAERTGGSVSTLTIQRTQQEDSAVYLCASSPRTSGTYEQYFGPGTRLTVT.